The next 2 T cell receptor beta chains were all read from a single sample in a study of T cell repertoires in cytomegalovirus infection. TCRdb processed the reads anew with MiXCR; each CDR3 protein has one entry. Here the sample spans approximately 750,000 distinct CDR3 sequences, 35% to 40% being singletons. Sequencing was done on a sample of PBMCs. The receptors originated from a human donor in good health (CMV status not recorded). Some clones in this sample may be carry-over from other donors' samples.

This clonotype was recorded many times. V gene TRBV6-6 combines with J gene TRBJ2-3, with TRBD1 identical over 7 bases. The CDR3 sequence is 14 residues long. Germline V lookup: CDR1 MNHNY, CDR2 SVGAGI (reference sequence). V lost 6 bases and J lost 1; bases outside the gene matches: 4. The CDR3 nucleotides read TGTGCCAGCAGCTACAGGGGCGGCACAGATACGCAGTATTTT. Translating it yields CASSYRGGTDTQYF.

This CDR3 is CASRLPWNQPQHF. The CDR3 DNA follows: TGTGCCAGCCGTCTCCCATGGAATCAGCCCCAGCATTTT. V is TRBV6-6 and J is TRBJ1-5, with unresolved D. CDR1 and CDR2 (germline): MNHNY, SVGAGI (reference sequence). CDR3 length equals 13 residues. With 8 bases removed from V and 4 bases from J, the gap between germline ends came to 12 bases.